These 24 T cell receptor beta chains share one sample of origin, sequenced in a study of technical replicates of blood from several donors. The table came from immunoSEQ multiplex PCR; TCRdb's copy has only in-frame clones and leaves some out. The sample consists of tens of thousands of clones, about 96% of them appearing once. The sample was T cells isolated from PBMCs. The receptors here all came from a human donor in good health.

This chain connects TRBV27 to TRBJ1-4, with unresolved D. CDR3 length equals 14 residues. The V gene lost 3 bases and the J gene lost 5 bases, with 10 bases spanning the gap. Germline V gene data show CDR1 as MNHEY and CDR2 as SMNVEV (reference sequence). CDR3 nucleotides: TGTGCCAGCAGTTTGTCTCAGAAGAATGAAAAACTGTTTTTT. It yields the protein CASSLSQKNEKLFF.

The gene calls are TRBV28 and TRBJ2-5; D unclear. CDR1 and CDR2 (germline): MDHEN, SYDVKM. CDR3 length equals 11 residues. With 6 bases removed from V and 5 bases from J, the gap between germline ends came to 7 bases. CDR3 region: CASSRRETQYF. As DNA, the CDR3 is TGTGCCAGCAGCCGCCGGGAGACCCAGTACTTC.

This chain connects TRBV28 to TRBJ2-1, with a possible D match to TRBD1 (5 bases). This CDR3 has 14 residues. Germline V gene lookup returns CDR1 MDHEN and CDR2 SYDVKM. V lost 3 bases and J lost 3, with 9 bases in between. CDR3 in DNA: TGTGCCAGCAGTTTGGGTACAGGCTACAATGAGCAGTTCTTC. Its protein product is CASSLGTGYNEQFF.

This chain uses TRBV19 with TRBJ1-2, with D perhaps TRBD1 (6 bases). V gave up 0 bases and J gave up 9 bases, with 11 bases separating them. This CDR3 has 13 amino acids. Germline loops: CDR1 LNHDA, CDR2 SQIVND (reference sequence). The CDR3 sequence is CASSIEQGVRYTF. The CDR3 DNA reads TGTGCCAGTAGTATAGAACAGGGAGTCCGCTACACCTTC.

Written as DNA, the CDR3 is TGTGCCAGCAGCAAAGGGGATCCTATGACTAGCGGGAGGACCGGGGAGCTGTTTTTT. Amino acids: CASSKGDPMTSGRTGELFF. The chain has TRBV21-1 and TRBJ2-2; the table names TRBD2, a call not compared with the DNA. TRBV21-1 is deemed a pseudogene. CDR3 length equals 19 residues.

In DNA, the CDR3 is TGTGCCAGCAGTATGACAGGGGGGAACTACGAGCAGTACTTC. Translating it yields CASSMTGGNYEQYF. The genes are TRBV27 and TRBJ2-7; TRBD1 agrees at 9 bases. In germline, CDR1 is MNHEY, CDR2 SMNVEV (reference sequence). The CDR3 is made up of 14 amino acids. V was clipped by 5 bases and J by 3 bases; unmatched bases: 5.

This chain links TRBV19 with TRBJ2-2; maybe TRBD2 (6 bases). V was shortened by 9 bases and J by 0 bases, with 11 bases between the two germline ends. This CDR3 has 14 amino acids. Germline assignment: CDR1 LNHDA and CDR2 SQIVND (reference sequence). CDR3 sequence reads: CARRAGTNTGELFF. The CDR3 DNA reads TGTGCCAGACGAGCGGGCACGAACACCGGGGAGCTGTTTTTT.

In this sample, this clone turned up once. This sequence joins TRBV28 and TRBJ2-3; 10 bases are shared with TRBD2. Germline assignment: CDR1 MDHEN and CDR2 SYDVKM. With 5 bases clipped from V and 5 bases from J, the junction kept 7 bases outside the gene matches. CDR3 length: 15 amino acids. CDR3 amino acids: CASSPSGSRVDTQYF. Written as DNA, the CDR3 is TGTGCCAGCAGTCCTAGCGGGAGTAGGGTAGATACGCAGTATTTT.

Comment on this clone: A read error may produce the germline difference seen at one junction end. This chain uses TRBV2 with TRBJ1-5; 8 bases are a match to TRBD1. The CDR3 has 11 amino acids. Germline lookup yields CDR1 SNHLY and CDR2 FYNNEI. The CDR3 loop is CASSERTGRVF. In nucleotides, the CDR3 is TGTGCCAGCAGTGAAAGGACAGGGAGGGTTTTT.

This chain joins TRBV27 and TRBJ2-7; 14 bases line up with TRBD2. Trimming cost V 5 bases and J 6 bases; bases outside gene matches: 9. This CDR3 is built from 16 residues. Germline V gene sequence: CDR1 MNHEY, CDR2 SMNVEV (reference sequence). CDR3 amino acids: CASSAEGLAGVGEQYF. CDR3 nucleotide sequence: TGTGCCAGCAGTGCTGAGGGACTAGCGGGAGTCGGCGAGCAGTACTTC.

With regard to this clone: Sequence at one end of the junction differs from germline and may be a read error. This sequence joins TRBV5-4 and TRBJ2-7, with TRBD1 matching 7 bases. The CDR3 extends over 15 amino acids. Germline CDR1 reads SGHNT; CDR2 reads YYREEE (reference sequence). This chain's CDR3 is CASRLGVEDRHEQYF. Here the CDR3 DNA reads TGTGCCAGCAGATTGGGAGTCGAGGACAGGCACGAGCAGTACTTC.

The V and J genes are TRBV4-3 and TRBJ1-4; D gene unclear. The V gene lost 5 bases and the J gene lost 4 bases, with 14 bases spanning the gap. The length of the CDR3 is 15 residues. Germline CDR1 LGHNA, CDR2 YSLEER. Here the CDR3 reads CASSFGNLINEKLFF. The CDR3 DNA sequence: TGCGCCAGCAGCTTCGGGAATTTAATTAATGAAAAACTGTTTTTT.

The rearrangement joins TRBV20-1 to TRBJ2-5; D uncertain. The CDR3 has 11 amino acids. Germline CDR1 is DFQATT and CDR2 is SNEGSKA (reference sequence). The V end was cut by 0 bases, the J end by 5 bases, with 4 bases between. DNA for the CDR3: TGCAGTGCTAGAGATATGGAGACCCAGTACTTC. Amino acid sequence: CSARDMETQYF.

The chain is built from TRBV28 and TRBJ2-3; 9 bases fit TRBD2. Germline CDR1 is MDHEN and CDR2 is SYDVKM. After removal of 10 bases from V and 10 bases from J, the junction contained 6 bases not matched to a gene. This CDR3 is 11 amino acids long. The CDR3 DNA sequence: TGTGCCACCGAAGGCGGGAGGGCGCAGTATTTT. Its translation is CATEGGRAQYF.

This clone was seen just once. This chain connects TRBV30 to TRBJ2-1; 7 bases line up with TRBD1. The CDR3 totals 14 residues. V shed 0 bases, J shed 6 bases, and the junction held 5 bases outside the gene matches. Germline V gene sequence: CDR1 GTSNPN, CDR2 SVGIG (reference sequence). In DNA, the CDR3 is TGTGCCTGGAGTGTAGGGGCAGGGGGCAATGAGCAGTTCTTC. As protein: CAWSVGAGGNEQFF. Full variable domain (rest looked up from reference TRBV30 and TRBJ2-1): SQTIHQWPATLVQPVGSPLSLECTVEGTSNPNLYWYRQAAGRGLQLLFYSVGIGQISSEVPQNLSASRPQDRQFILSSKKLLLSDSGFYLCAWSVGAGGNEQFFGPGTRLTVL.

The chain uses TRBV2 and TRBJ2-7, with a tentative D call TRBD2 (6 bases). V lost 4 bases, J lost 3 bases, and 13 bases lay in between. CDR1 SNHLY and CDR2 FYNNEI come from the germline V gene. CDR3 length: 14 residues. CDR3 loop: CASSAAGLIYEQYF. The CDR3 nucleotides are TGTGCCAGCAGTGCGGCGGGACTCATCTACGAGCAGTACTTC. Together with reference TRBV2 and TRBJ2-7, the CDR3 gives the full variable domain: EPEVTQTPSHQVTQMGQEVILRCVPISNHLYFYWYRQILGQKVEFLVSFYNNEISEKSEIFDDQFSVERPDGSNFTLKIRSTKLEDSAMYFCASSAAGLIYEQYFGPGTRLTVT.

This clone was recorded once. V usage is TRBV29-1 and J usage is TRBJ1-1; 8 nucleotides agree with TRBD1. Germline CDR1 is SQVTM and CDR2 is ANQGSEA. CDR3 length: 13 residues. V lost 6 bases to trimming and J lost 3 bases; unmatched junction nucleotides: 6. The CDR3 bases are TGCAGCGTACGAGGACAGGGAGACACTGAAGCTTTCTTT. It codes for CSVRGQGDTEAFF.

V usage is TRBV5-6 and J usage is TRBJ2-7; TRBD1 agrees at 7 bases. Germline values: CDR1 SGHDT, CDR2 YYEEEE. CDR3 length: 13 residues. Trimming cost V 3 bases and J 3 bases; bases outside gene matches: 3. The CDR3 DNA reads as TGTGCCAGCAGCTCAAGGGACAGCTACGAGCAGTACTTC. Translation gives CASSSRDSYEQYF.

In this sample, this clone turned up once. The V call is TRBV29-1, the J call TRBJ2-2, with D tentatively TRBD1 (5 bases). With 1 base removed from V and 2 bases from J, the gap between germline ends came to 8 bases. The CDR3 length is 14 residues. Germline lookup yields CDR1 SQVTM and CDR2 ANQGSEA. The CDR3 DNA sequence: TGCAGCGTTGAAGGCAGGGCAAACACCGGGGAGCTGTTTTTT. As protein: CSVEGRANTGELFF.

CDR3 sequence: CASSAVTSYNEQFF. CDR3 nucleotide sequence: TGTGCCAGCAGTGCAGTCACTAGCTACAATGAGCAGTTCTTC. This chain links TRBV2 with TRBJ2-1; D possibly corresponds to TRBD2 (5 bases). The germline V gene has CDR1 SNHLY and CDR2 FYNNEI. This CDR3 is 14 amino acids long. V was shortened by 4 bases and J by 3 bases, with 10 bases between the two germline ends.

The chain is built from TRBV5-1 and TRBJ1-2; 10 bases map to TRBD1. Germline V gene lookup returns CDR1 SGHRS and CDR2 YFSETQ. This CDR3 region has 15 residues. The V segment lost 1 base and the J segment 4 bases; nucleotides outside the gene matches: 4. The CDR3 spells CASSLSGTGVYGYTF. CDR3 nucleotides: TGCGCCAGCAGCTTGTCCGGGACAGGGGTCTATGGCTACACCTTC. The full variable domain, completed using reference TRBV5-1 and TRBJ1-2, is KAGVTQTPRYLIKTRGQQVTLSCSPISGHRSVSWYQQTPGQGLQFLFEYFSETQRNKGNFPGRFSGRQFSNSRSEMNVSTLELGDSALYLCASSLSGTGVYGYTFGSGTRLTVV.

The chain couples TRBV30 to TRBJ1-1, with D tentatively TRBD1 (5 bases). Germline V lookup: CDR1 GTSNPN, CDR2 SVGIG (reference sequence). The CDR3 consists of 11 residues. CDR3 residues: CSGSLTPEAFF. Here the CDR3 DNA reads TGTTCAGGGTCCTTAACACCTGAAGCTTTCTTT.

In nucleotides, the CDR3 is TGTGCCAGCAGTTTAGAGGGACTAGCGGGACTAGAGACCCAGTACTTC. It is translated as CASSLEGLAGLETQYF. The chain has TRBV28 and TRBJ2-5, with TRBD2 matching 13 bases. The V segment lost 2 bases and the J segment 4 bases; nucleotides outside the gene matches: 4. CDR3 length: 16 amino acids. Germline values: CDR1 MDHEN, CDR2 SYDVKM.

This sequence joins TRBV4-1 and TRBJ2-3; no clear D gene. Trimming pared 3 bases from V and 1 base from J, leaving 8 bases between. Germline loops: CDR1 MGHRA, CDR2 YSYEKL. This CDR3 contains 14 residues. CDR3 in amino acids: CASSQLEGTDTQYF. Written as DNA, the CDR3 is TGCGCCAGCAGCCAGTTAGAGGGCACAGATACGCAGTATTTT.